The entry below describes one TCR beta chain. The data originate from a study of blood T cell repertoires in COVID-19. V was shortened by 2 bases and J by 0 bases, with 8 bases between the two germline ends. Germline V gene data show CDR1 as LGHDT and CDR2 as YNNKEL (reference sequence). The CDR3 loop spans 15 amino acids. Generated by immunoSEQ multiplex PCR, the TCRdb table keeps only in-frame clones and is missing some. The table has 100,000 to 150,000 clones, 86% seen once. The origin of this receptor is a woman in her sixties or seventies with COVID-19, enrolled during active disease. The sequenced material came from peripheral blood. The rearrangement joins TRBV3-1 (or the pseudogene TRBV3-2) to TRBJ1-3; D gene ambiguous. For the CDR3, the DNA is TGTGCCAGCAGCCAACGGGAGACCTCTGGAAACACCATATATTTT. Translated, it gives CASSQRETSGNTIYF.